This T cell receptor beta chain emerged from a study of T-cell reconstitution after alpha-beta-depleted transplantation in children. TCRbeta library preparation incorporated unique molecular identifiers. TCRdb called the PCR reads again in MiXCR, with one record for every CDR3 protein. The repertoire holds some 500,000 distinct CDR3 sequences, with 15% to 20% as singletons. Germline V gene lookup returns CDR1 SGHNT and CDR2 YENEEA. The CDR3 is 14 residues long. Trimming removed 8 bases at V and 2 bases at J, with 15 bases between. The gene calls are TRBV11-3 and TRBJ2-5; TRBD1 or TRBD2 may be the D gene (5 bases each). This clonotype was obtained from a human donor who donated a stem cell graft to a child with acute lymphoblastic leukemia. The starting material was PBMCs from the stem cell graft donor, obtained from the stem cell graft. CDR3: CASSTAGAQETQYF. In nucleotides, the CDR3 is TGTGCCAGCTCGACTGCCGGGGCGCAAGAGACCCAGTACTTC.